This T cell receptor beta chain was identified during a study of T cell repertoires in cytomegalovirus infection. Study overall: It was the public TCR beta signatures that indicated both CMV infection and matching HLA type.

General observations from the study: CMV-specific TCR beta clonotypes restricted by HLA-C were the ones dominating the ex vivo response. Identification of carriers of CMV plus the relevant HLA was achieved through cumulative public TCR beta family frequency.

Comment on this clonotype: Antigen: not known.

V was pared by 3 bases and J by 3 bases, with 15 bases between. CDR3 length: 14 residues. The V gene's germline CDR1 is DFQATT and CDR2 SNEGSKA (reference sequence). TCRdb independently ran MiXCR on the reads; one entry per CDR3 protein. Among about 200,000 distinct CDR3 sequences, 8% to 10% were seen once, and the ten largest hold about 4.2%. The sample consisted of PBMCs. This clonotype originated in a human donor in good health (CMV status not recorded). Some clones in this sample may be carry-over from other donors' samples. J is TRBJ2-7 and V is TRBV20-1; D possibly corresponds to TRBD2 (6 bases). The CDR3 loop reads CSARGGKYFYEQYF. The CDR3 nucleotides are TGCAGTGCTAGGGGGGGAAAGTACTTCTACGAGCAGTACTTC.